This T cell receptor (beta chain) came from a study of blood T cell repertoires in COVID-19. CDR1 is SGHNT, CDR2 YYREEE, per germline (reference sequence). Losses at the gene ends were 2 bases for V and 4 bases for J; bases not matched to a gene: 6. This CDR3 has 16 residues. Only in-frame clones appear in the TCRdb table, and some are missing; sequencing was by immunoSEQ multiplex PCR. The sample consists of about 250,000 clones, 89% of them appearing once. The sequence was collected from a woman in her thirties or forties who had recovered from COVID-19. The rearrangement links TRBV5-4 to TRBJ2-5, with 12 bases fitting TRBD1. The sequencing sample was made of peripheral blood. The CDR3 DNA follows: TGTGCCAGCAGCTTTCCGGGACAGGGGGCGGGAGAGACCCAGTACTTC. It yields the protein CASSFPGQGAGETQYF.